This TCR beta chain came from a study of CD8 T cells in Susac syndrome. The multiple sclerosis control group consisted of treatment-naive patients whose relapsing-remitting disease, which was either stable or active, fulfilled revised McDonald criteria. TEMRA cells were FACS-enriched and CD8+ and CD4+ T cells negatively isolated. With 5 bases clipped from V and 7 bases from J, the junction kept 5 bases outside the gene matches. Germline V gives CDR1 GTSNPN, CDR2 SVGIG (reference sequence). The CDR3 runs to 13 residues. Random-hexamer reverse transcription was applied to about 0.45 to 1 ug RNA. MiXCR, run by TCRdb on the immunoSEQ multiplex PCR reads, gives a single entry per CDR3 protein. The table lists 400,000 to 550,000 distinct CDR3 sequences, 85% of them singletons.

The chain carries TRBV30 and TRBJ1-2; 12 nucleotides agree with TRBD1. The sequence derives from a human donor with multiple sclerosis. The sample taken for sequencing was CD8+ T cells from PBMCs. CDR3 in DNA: TGTGCCTGGGGGACAGGGGGCGCGAGTGGCTACACCTTC. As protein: CAWGTGGASGYTF.